The 20 T cell receptor beta chains below were found in one sample sequenced in a study of T cell responses to AZD1222 COVID-19 vaccine. The assay was immunoSEQ multiplex PCR, and TCRdb's table has in-frame clones only and misses some. The sample contains about 100,000 clones, 80% to 90% of which appear only once. The sample was peripheral blood, taken 28 days after the second AZD1222 dose. The receptors were sampled from an adult who received the AZD1222 COVID-19 vaccine.

The chain carries TRBV15 and TRBJ2-3; 7 bases align to TRBD2. The germline CDR1 and CDR2 sequences are LNHNV and YYDKDF (reference sequence). The CDR3 length is 16 residues. After removal of 1 base from V and 1 base from J, the junction contained 5 bases not matched to a gene. This CDR3 reads CATSRGPLAGTDTQYF. The CDR3 coding sequence is TGTGCCACCAGCAGAGGACCGCTAGCGGGCACAGATACGCAGTATTTT.

This chain uses TRBV12-3 or TRBV12-4 with TRBJ1-1; D unresolved. Trimming left V 6 bases short and J 1 base short, with 9 bases between. This CDR3 spans 13 amino acids. The CDR3 coding sequence is TGTGCCAGCAGGGAACAGCCGAACACTGAAGCTTTCTTT. Its protein product is CASREQPNTEAFF.

This clone has a single count. This chain uses TRBV21-1 with TRBJ2-1; the table's D gene call, TRBD2, was not cross checked with the DNA. TRBV21-1 is a pseudogene segment. The CDR3 runs 18 residues. The CDR3 spells CASSRLAGGLYYDNEQFF. The CDR3 DNA follows: TGTGCCAGCAGCAGACTAGCGGGGGGGCTATATTATGACAATGAGCAGTTCTTC.

This clone appeared a single time. V and J are TRBV5-4 and TRBJ1-2; possible D gene TRBD1, 6 bases. Germline lookup yields CDR1 SGHNT and CDR2 YYREEE (reference sequence). Trimming shortened V by 1 base and J by 8 bases, and 12 bases separated the two germline ends. There are 13 residues in the CDR3. Here the CDR3 DNA reads TGTGCCAGCAGCTTGCAGGGGTTGGAGGGCTACACCTTC. It specifies CASSLQGLEGYTF.

This clone was observed once. The chain couples TRBV7-8 to TRBJ1-2; D is perhaps TRBD1 (5 bases). The CDR3 has 16 amino acids. Per germline, CDR1 SGHVS and CDR2 FQNEAQ. Trimming stripped 5 bases from V and 6 bases from J, with 22 bases between. CDR3 amino acids: CASSVMQGKAFDGYTF. The CDR3 bases are TGTGCCAGCAGCGTGATGCAGGGAAAGGCTTTTGATGGCTACACCTTC.

The DNA for the CDR3 is TGTGCCATCAAGGGACAGAACTATGGCTACACCTTC. Translated, it gives CAIKGQNYGYTF. The chain links TRBV10-3 to TRBJ1-2, with 7 bases fitting TRBD1. The length of the CDR3 is 12 residues. The trim removed 7 bases at V and 2 bases at J, leaving 1 base unmatched. Germline V gene sequence: CDR1 ENHRY, CDR2 SYGVKD.

V is TRBV19 and J is TRBJ2-7, with 9 bases matching TRBD1. Germline V gives CDR1 LNHDA, CDR2 SQIVND (reference sequence). Losses at the gene ends were 5 bases for V and 3 bases for J; bases not matched to a gene: 8. This CDR3 contains 15 residues. CDR3 amino acids: CASSDRDRAFYEQYF. The CDR3 bases are TGTGCCAGTAGTGACCGGGACAGGGCGTTCTACGAGCAGTACTTC.

The chain recombines TRBV6-1 with TRBJ1-2, with a weak D call TRBD1 (6 bases). The CDR3 contains 14 residues. Germline loops: CDR1 MNHNS, CDR2 SASEGT. V dropped 1 base and J dropped 5 bases, with 11 bases sitting between them. DNA for the CDR3: TGTGCCAGCAGTGAAGTGGGGGGCTTTTATGGCTACACCTTC. It yields the protein CASSEVGGFYGYTF.

In its sample, this clone was seen once. The genes are TRBV9 and TRBJ2-1; TRBD2 matches 9 bases. The V and J ends lost 0 bases and 9 bases, in that order; junction bases with no gene match: 7. Germline values: CDR1 SGDLS, CDR2 YYNGEE. The CDR3 contains 15 residues. The CDR3: CASSVVSGSHIEQFF. The CDR3 region has the DNA TGTGCCAGCAGCGTAGTTAGCGGGAGCCACATTGAGCAGTTCTTC.

The chain combines TRBV6-6 with TRBJ2-7; possibly TRBD1 for D (6 bases). The CDR3 is 11 amino acids. Trimming took off 6 bases at V and 6 bases at J, with 9 bases between the two ends. Germline V CDR1 and CDR2: MNHNY, SVGAGI (reference sequence). This CDR3 is CASSRGGEQYF. The CDR3 region has the DNA TGTGCCAGCAGCCGAGGGGGCGAGCAGTACTTC.

The chain has TRBV20-1 and TRBJ1-3; D is undetermined. CDR3 size: 13 residues. Germline lookup yields CDR1 DFQATT and CDR2 SNEGSKA (reference sequence). V gave up 3 bases and J gave up 2 bases, with 8 bases separating them. The DNA of the CDR3 is TGCAGTGCTAGTCGGGTAGCTGGAAACACCATATATTTT. Translating it yields CSASRVAGNTIYF.

This clone showed up just once. The chain employs TRBV19 and TRBJ1-1; no definite D call. The V gene lost 1 base and the J gene lost 4 bases, with 13 bases spanning the gap. CDR1 and CDR2 (germline): LNHDA, SQIVND (reference sequence). This CDR3 comprises 15 residues. The CDR3 spells CASSIGVGLGTEAFF. As DNA, the CDR3 is TGTGCCAGTAGTATAGGCGTAGGGTTGGGCACTGAAGCTTTCTTT.

This clone was detected a few times. The V gene is TRBV5-1, the J gene TRBJ2-7, with 10 bases identical to TRBD1. CDR3 length: 15 residues. Germline trimming cut 4 bases from V and 2 bases from J; bases unmatched to any gene: 6. Germline loops: CDR1 SGHRS, CDR2 YFSETQ. The CDR3 coding sequence is TGCGCCAGCAGCCAAGAGACAGGGGGCCCCTACGAGCAGTACTTC. This encodes CASSQETGGPYEQYF.

CDR3 nucleotides: TGTGCCAGCAGCGTTAGCGGGATCAGCACAGATACGCAGTATTTT. This gives the protein CASSVSGISTDTQYF. This rearrangement joins TRBV9 to TRBJ2-3; 8 bases agree with TRBD2. V lost 2 bases, J lost 0 bases, and 2 bases stayed unmatched. The CDR3 sequence is 15 residues long. Germline CDR1 is SGDLS and CDR2 is YYNGEE.

This chain joins TRBV12-3 or TRBV12-4 and TRBJ1-1; TRBD1 is a possible D gene (6 bases). Trimming took 8 bases from V and 2 from J, leaving 12 bases between them. CDR3 length equals 13 residues. CDR3 sequence (DNA): TGTGCCAGCTTGGCGGGGGGCAACACTGAAGCTTTCTTT. Protein sequence: CASLAGGNTEAFF.

The gene calls are TRBV14 and TRBJ2-3; D not certain. V was trimmed by 0 bases and J by 3 bases, leaving 1 base between them. There are 12 residues in the CDR3. CDR1 is SGHDN, CDR2 FVKESK, per germline. Here the CDR3 reads CASSQETDTQYF. CDR3 sequence (DNA): TGTGCCAGCAGCCAAGAAACAGATACGCAGTATTTT.

This chain joins TRBV9 and TRBJ2-7, with a possible D match to TRBD2 (5 bases). Germline values: CDR1 SGDLS, CDR2 YYNGEE. The CDR3 runs 15 residues. Trimming stripped 0 bases from V and 4 bases from J, with 14 bases between. CDR3: CASSVGGGQSYEQYF. CDR3 in DNA: TGTGCCAGCAGCGTAGGAGGCGGGCAGTCTTACGAGCAGTACTTC.

The V call is TRBV7-9, the J call TRBJ2-7, with D possibly being TRBD2 (6 bases). V lost 2 bases, J lost 1 base, and 12 bases lay in between. The germline V gene has CDR1 SEHNR and CDR2 FQNEAQ (reference sequence). The CDR3 runs to 15 residues. CDR3 loop: CASSLMMEGSYEQYF. CDR3 DNA: TGTGCCAGCAGCTTAATGATGGAGGGTTCCTACGAGCAGTACTTC.

V and J are TRBV5-1 and TRBJ1-1; D is ambiguous. CDR1 and CDR2 from the germline V gene are SGHRS and YFSETQ. The CDR3 runs to 13 residues. Trimming took 4 bases from V and 0 from J, leaving 7 bases between them. As DNA, the CDR3 is TGCGCCAGCAGCGGCGGAATGAACACTGAAGCTTTCTTT. Protein sequence: CASSGGMNTEAFF. Combining the CDR3 with reference TRBV5-1 and TRBJ1-1 gives the whole variable domain KAGVTQTPRYLIKTRGQQVTLSCSPISGHRSVSWYQQTPGQGLQFLFEYFSETQRNKGNFPGRFSGRQFSNSRSEMNVSTLELGDSALYLCASSGGMNTEAFFGQGTRLTVV.

This sequence joins TRBV29-1 and TRBJ2-5; maybe TRBD2 (5 bases). The CDR3 runs 13 residues. Germline CDR1 is SQVTM and CDR2 is ANQGSEA. Trimming removed 3 bases from V and 5 bases from J, with 13 bases in between. As DNA, the CDR3 is TGCAGCGTTGAGATCCCGAGAGGGGAGACCCAGTACTTC. Its translation: CSVEIPRGETQYF.